This entry features one TCR beta chain sequence. Only in-frame clones appear in the TCRdb table, and some are missing; sequencing was by immunoSEQ multiplex PCR. The table includes hundreds of thousands of clones, around 90% detected once. These data originate in a study of blood T cell repertoires in COVID-19. This CDR3 spans 15 amino acids. CDR1 is MNHEY and CDR2 is SMNVEV in the germline V gene (reference sequence). Losses at the gene ends were 5 bases for V and 4 bases for J; bases not matched to a gene: 7. The source is a man between 60 and 75 years old who had recovered from COVID-19. The chain has TRBV27 and TRBJ1-2; 10 bases match TRBD1. Sequencing input: peripheral blood. CDR3 sequence (DNA): TGTGCCAGCAGTGACAGGGACAGGGGCATCTATGGCTACACCTTC. Amino acid sequence: CASSDRDRGIYGYTF.